The 3 T cell receptor beta chains below all came from one sample that was sequenced in a study of immune cell composition in non-small cell lung cancer. Measured with immunoSEQ multiplex PCR; TCRdb has only the in-frame clones, and not every one. The sample carries thousands of clones, about 81% recorded once. The sample comprised lung tumor tissue. These receptors originate from a human donor with non-small cell lung cancer.

The V gene is TRBV4-2, the J gene TRBJ2-1, with 9 positions matching TRBD2. The J segment lost 5 bases and the V segment lost 0 bases, leaving 17 bases of the junction unmatched. The germline V gene encodes CDR1 LGHNA and CDR2 YNFKEQ. CDR3 length: 20 residues. Here the CDR3 DNA reads TGTGCCAGCAGCCAAGATCCCGGGGGCGGGAGGGGTTCCCGGGACAATGAGCAGTTCTTC. Its translation: CASSQDPGGGRGSRDNEQFF.

This clone has more than one count but fewer than ten. This sequence joins TRBV29-1 and TRBJ2-7, with 9 bases fitting TRBD2. Germline CDR1 SQVTM, CDR2 ANQGSEA. V gave up 5 bases and J gave up 4 bases; unmatched junction bases: 3. This CDR3 spans 12 amino acids. The CDR3 DNA sequence: TGCAGCGTTTGGACTAGCGAATACGAGCAGTACTTC. Translating it yields CSVWTSEYEQYF.

The chain has TRBV28 and TRBJ2-1; possibly TRBD2 for D (5 bases). The V and J ends lost 7 bases and 6 bases respectively, with 13 bases between them. CDR3 size: 13 residues. Germline CDR1 MDHEN, CDR2 SYDVKM. In nucleotides, the CDR3 is TGTGCCAGCATCCCAAGCGGCACCAATGAGCAGTTCTTC. As protein: CASIPSGTNEQFF.